The 5 T cell receptor beta chains below were found in one sample sequenced in a study of blood T cell repertoires in COVID-19. Clones were read by immunoSEQ multiplex PCR, and TCRdb kept only the in-frame ones, dropping some. The sample comprises about 170,000 clones, 82% of which are singletons, and about 10% rests with the top ten. Sequencing was performed on peripheral blood. These receptors originate from a woman older than 75 with active or convalescent COVID-19.

V gene TRBV7-9 combines with J gene TRBJ2-2; TRBD1 is a possible D gene (6 bases). CDR3 length: 17 amino acids. V dropped 4 bases and J dropped 1 base, with 16 bases sitting between them. Germline V CDR1 and CDR2: SEHNR, FQNEAQ (reference sequence). CDR3 bases: TGTGCCAGCAGCTACCCCGGGACAAGAAAGAACACCGGGGAGCTGTTTTTT. The encoded protein is CASSYPGTRKNTGELFF. The variable domain in full, with the rest retrieved from reference TRBV7-9 and TRBJ2-2, is DTGVSQNPRHKITKRGQNVTFRCDPISEHNRLYWYRQTLGQGPEFLTYFQNEAQLEKSRLLSDRFSAERPKGSFSTLEIQRTEQGDSAMYLCASSYPGTRKNTGELFFGEGSRLTVL.

The chain couples TRBV5-1 to TRBJ1-4, with a tentative D call TRBD1 (6 bases). V gave up 6 bases and J gave up 7 bases, with 13 bases separating them. The CDR3 loop spans 13 amino acids. Germline V lookup: CDR1 SGHRS, CDR2 YFSETQ. The CDR3, as DNA: TGCGCCAGCACGGGGGGCACGGGTGAAAAACTGTTTTTT. Residues: CASTGGTGEKLFF.

The chain has TRBV29-1 and TRBJ2-7, with 7 bases that match TRBD1. Looked up from germline, CDR1 is SQVTM and CDR2 is ANQGSEA. J was trimmed by 5 bases and V by 4 bases; bases with no gene match: 5. CDR3 length: 12 residues. The CDR3 reads CSVVGQMDEQYF. For the CDR3, the DNA is TGCAGCGTTGTGGGACAGATGGACGAGCAGTACTTC.

The chain recombines TRBV9 with TRBJ2-3, with D perhaps matching TRBD1 (7 bases). The CDR3 spans 16 residues. V was cut by 0 bases and J by 5 bases, with 16 bases left in between. CDR1 and CDR2 from the germline V gene are SGDLS and YYNGEE. The CDR3: CASSVALSRGEDTQYF. For the CDR3, the DNA is TGTGCCAGCAGCGTAGCCCTCAGCAGGGGGGAAGATACGCAGTATTTT. Full variable domain (remainder filled in from reference TRBV9 and TRBJ2-3): DSGVTQTPKHLITATGQRVTLRCSPRSGDLSVYWYQQSLDQGLQFLIQYYNGEERAKGNILERFSAQQFPDLHSELNLSSLELGDSALYFCASSVALSRGEDTQYFGPGTRLTVL.

CDR3 region: CAWREDRGVREKLFF. In nucleotides, the CDR3 is TGTGCCTGGAGAGAGGACAGGGGGGTGAGAGAAAAACTGTTTTTT. The V and J genes are TRBV30 and TRBJ1-4; TRBD1 matches at 10 bases. This CDR3 is 15 amino acids long. From germline, CDR1 is GTSNPN and CDR2 SVGIG (reference sequence). V gave up 3 bases and J gave up 8 bases; unmatched junction bases: 9.